This is a list of T cell receptor beta chains from one sample in a study of shared clonotypes between healthy human individuals. The data were produced by immunoSEQ multiplex PCR, yet TCRdb's version contains in-frame clones alone and is incomplete. The profile shows about 2.4 million clones, 80% to 95% of them singletons. Sequenced: naive CD4+ T cells from PBMCs. These receptors all come from a man between 18 and 29 years old in good health. Some clones in this sample may be carry-over from other donors' samples. The conserved cysteine and the conserved F or W are not part of the CDR3 here.

v_gene	len	j_gene	CDR3aa
TRBV4-3	13	TRBJ2-7	ASSQAPGELYEQY
TRBV7-3	13	TRBJ2-2	ASSPRDRGSGELF
TRBV6-1	13	TRBJ2-7	ASSEEGTAVYEQY
TRBV27	17	TRBJ2-3	ASSRTGTSEKPSTDTQY
TRBV4-2	10	TRBJ2-1	ASSLTGNEQF
TRBV6-5	12	TRBJ1-2	ASSYEWGSGGYT
TRBV7-2	15	TRBJ2-1	ASRPSGSRLSYNEQF
TRBV11-2	11	TRBJ2-7	ASSAGRDREQY
TRBV30	17	TRBJ2-1	AWSVLPKTSARSYNEQF
TRBV7-3	13	TRBJ1-2	ASSPGAEWGYGYT
TRBV18	12	TRBJ2-5	ASSVQGHQETQY
TRBV19	14	TRBJ2-5	ASSIGPTGGDQTQY
TRBV9	12	TRBJ2-3	ASSVGDNRDTQY
TRBV28	13	TRBJ2-1	ASSRTSGRVVEQF
TRBV6-1	12	TRBJ2-7	ASSDIQKTYEQY
TRBV30	12	TRBJ2-3	AWSVQAGTDTQY
TRBV28	13	TRBJ2-1	ASSSRDRASEEQF
TRBV6-6	13	TRBJ2-5	ASSTPIPDQETQY
TRBV6-5	13	TRBJ2-5	ASRHGGSLQETQY
TRBV7-9	17	TRBJ1-4	ASSGSPTPQGSTNEKLF
TRBV7-9	12	TRBJ2-7	ASSLLGARYEQY
TRBV19	13	TRBJ2-4	ASKDTTLAKNIQY
TRBV28	13	TRBJ1-5	ASSSDRAHNQPQH
TRBV18	14	TRBJ2-7	ASSPLGTSGNYEQY
TRBV27	15	TRBJ2-1	ASSLLLGPMGVNEQF
TRBV27	14	TRBJ2-5	ASRIGQGMSEETQY
TRBV5-1	14	TRBJ2-1	ASSLRLQGSYNEQF
TRBV5-6	11	TRBJ1-1	ASSWDRFTEAF
TRBV2	12	TRBJ1-2	ASIGSPPLFGYT
TRBV28	13	TRBJ1-5	ATLTPGDYYQPQH
TRBV5-6	12	-	ASSLPGRGFEQY
TRBV19	14	TRBJ2-3	ASSIGVLPTEGSQY
TRBV7-8	13	-	ASSLARAGLYEQY
TRBV11-2	12	TRBJ2-3	ASSYTSGTDTQY
TRBV2	12	TRBJ2-3	ASKGTNVADTQY
TRBV20-1	9	TRBJ2-7	SARALGEQY
TRBV5-4	13	TRBJ2-1	ASSPDRLYYNEQF
TRBV28	10	TRBJ1-2	ASEQINYGYT
TRBV19	14	TRBJ2-3	ASEGIRGTYTDTQY
TRBV2	12	TRBJ2-3	ATGTSLYTDTQY
TRBV6-1	14	TRBJ2-5	ASSGSRITGGETQY
TRBV5-1	12	TRBJ1-3	ASSLGAEGNTIY
TRBV5-6	15	TRBJ2-5	ASSHRRSTGVAETQY
TRBV5-4	15	TRBJ1-2	ASSREGTPKAGYGYT
TRBV5-1	14	TRBJ2-7	ASSLGPVELLYEQY
TRBV11-2	13	TRBJ2-1	ASSLGSGRAVVQF
TRBV18	13	TRBJ2-7	ASSPRAAGPYEQY
TRBV6-5	13	TRBJ1-2	ASSYGQGPGGGYT
TRBV7-2	12	TRBJ2-7	ASSRTSGYYEQY
TRBV27	10	TRBJ2-1	ASSFLRNEQF